The 30 T cell receptor beta chains below come from one sample, sequenced in a study of Ad26.COV2.S vaccination and SARS-CoV-2 variants. The protocol was immunoSEQ multiplex PCR, while the TCRdb copy is restricted to in-frame clones and leaves out a portion. The table includes more than 300,000 clones, about 82% detected once. Sample treatment: some 19 received Ad26.COV2.S at low or high dose, single or two shots; several received placebo; per-sample allocation not given. Following the first vaccine or placebo injection, samples were taken on day 63. The input for sequencing was peripheral blood, taken in a trial of Ad26.COV2.S vaccine versus placebo. The receptors originated from a person between 18 and 65 years old who received the Ad26.COV2.S COVID-19 vaccine or a placebo.

V and J are TRBV7-9 and TRBJ2-4; no clear D. V lost 5 bases and J lost 0, with 14 bases in between. Germline CDR1 is SEHNR and CDR2 is FQNEAQ (reference sequence). The CDR3 totals 16 residues. The CDR3 region has the DNA TGTGCCAGCAGCCCCTCTGGGTTACTAGCCAAAAACATTCAGTACTTC. Translating gives CASSPSGLLAKNIQYF.

A few counts support this clone. The sample contains more than one DNA sequence encoding this CDR3. This chain links TRBV7-9 with TRBJ1-1; no clear D gene. The CDR3 runs to 13 residues. V dropped 3 bases and J dropped 1 base, with 6 bases sitting between them. Germline CDR1 reads SEHNR; CDR2 reads FQNEAQ (reference sequence). The CDR3 here is CASSLSANTEAFF. The CDR3 DNA is TGTGCCAGCAGCTTGTCCGCGAACACTGAAGCTTTCTTT.

The chain has TRBV19 and TRBJ2-3, with D tentatively TRBD1 or TRBD2 (6 bases each). Germline values: CDR1 LNHDA, CDR2 SQIVND (reference sequence). The CDR3 totals 17 residues. Trimming removed 3 bases from V and 4 bases from J, with 20 bases in between. CDR3 sequence reads: CASSMRLGGALSDTQYF. The CDR3 nucleotides are TGTGCCAGTAGTATGAGGTTGGGGGGCGCATTATCAGATACGCAGTATTTT.

The chain's CDR3 is CASGTYGGEQYF. The CDR3 bases are TGTGCTAGTGGTACGTACGGGGGCGAGCAGTACTTC. The chain couples TRBV12-5 to TRBJ2-7, with D perhaps TRBD2 (6 bases). The CDR3 contains 12 residues. Trimming stripped 5 bases from V and 6 bases from J, with 11 bases between. Germline V gives CDR1 LGHNT, CDR2 FRNRAP.

The V gene is TRBV27, the J gene TRBJ1-3; 10 bases map to TRBD1. The CDR3 has 15 amino acids. Germline V gene data show CDR1 as MNHEY and CDR2 as SMNVEV (reference sequence). J lost 3 bases, V lost 6 bases, and 5 bases had no gene match. The CDR3 reads CASSRTGGFGNTIYF. In DNA, the CDR3 is TGTGCCAGCAGCCGGACAGGGGGTTTTGGAAACACCATATATTTT.

The chain carries TRBV18 and TRBJ2-1, with D maybe TRBD1 (6 bases). The CDR3 is 14 amino acids. Germline values: CDR1 KGHSH, CDR2 LQKENI. Trimming pared 4 bases from V and 3 bases from J, leaving 10 bases between. The CDR3 DNA follows: TGTGCCAGCTCACTGAGACAGGACTACAATGAGCAGTTCTTC. This sequence encodes CASSLRQDYNEQFF.

V gene TRBV3-1 (or the pseudogene TRBV3-2) combines with J gene TRBJ2-5; D is unclear. There are 12 residues in the CDR3. Trimming cost V 1 base and J 7 bases, with 7 bases left between them. The germline gives CDR1 LGHDT, CDR2 YNNKEL (reference sequence). CDR3 in DNA: TGTGCCAGCAGCCAAGGAATTATGACCCAGTACTTC. Translated, it gives CASSQGIMTQYF.

This chain joins TRBV27 and TRBJ2-1; D assignment may be TRBD1 or TRBD2 (6 bases each). V was clipped by 7 bases and J by 4 bases, with 17 bases between them. In germline, CDR1 is MNHEY, CDR2 SMNVEV (reference sequence). The CDR3 sequence is 15 residues long. The CDR3 loop reads CASTPHGGGYNEQFF. Here the CDR3 DNA reads TGTGCCAGCACCCCCCACGGAGGGGGTTACAATGAGCAGTTCTTC.

The table lists this clone with a few counts. This rearrangement joins TRBV4-1 to TRBJ1-1; D is uncertain. Deletions cut 4 bases from V and 1 base from J, with 7 bases between. Germline assignment: CDR1 MGHRA and CDR2 YSYEKL. The CDR3 covers 13 residues. In nucleotides, the CDR3 is TGCGCCAGCAGCCGGAACCAGAACACTGAAGCTTTCTTT. Translation gives CASSRNQNTEAFF.

CDR3 nucleotide sequence: TGCGCCAGCAGCTTGGGACAGGGGGCAGATGGCTACACCTTC. The encoded protein is CASSLGQGADGYTF. The genes are TRBV5-1 and TRBJ1-2, with 10 positions matching TRBD1. With 0 bases clipped from V and 6 bases from J, the junction kept 2 bases outside the gene matches. There are 14 residues in the CDR3. CDR1 and CDR2 (germline): SGHRS, YFSETQ.

This chain links TRBV6-1 with TRBJ1-6; 7 bases match TRBD1. With V trimmed by 1 base and J by 9 bases, 3 bases remained unmatched. From germline, CDR1 is MNHNS and CDR2 SASEGT. The CDR3 is 14 residues long. The CDR3 is CASSEGDRSSPLHF. CDR3 DNA: TGTGCCAGCAGTGAAGGGGACAGAAGTTCACCCCTCCACTTT.

As regards this clone: This sample also contains other DNA sequences that code for the same CDR3. The V gene is TRBV5-1, the J gene TRBJ2-3, with unresolved D. This CDR3 region has 14 residues. The ends were cut back, 0 bases at V and 1 base at J, with 6 bases in the middle. Germline V gene sequence: CDR1 SGHRS, CDR2 YFSETQ. The CDR3 here is CASSLGGGTDTQYF. The CDR3 nucleotides read TGCGCCAGCAGCTTGGGTGGGGGCACAGATACGCAGTATTTT.

The V and J genes are TRBV27 and TRBJ1-5, with 7 nucleotides matching TRBD1. The germline V gene has CDR1 MNHEY and CDR2 SMNVEV (reference sequence). Unmatched junction bases numbered 8, after V lost 6 bases and J lost 6 bases. CDR3 length: 14 residues. Here the CDR3 reads CASRPGQWAQPQHF. CDR3 coding DNA: TGTGCCAGCAGACCGGGACAGTGGGCTCAGCCCCAGCATTTT.

The chain recombines TRBV27 with TRBJ2-1; perhaps TRBD2 as D (6 bases). The CDR3 covers 16 residues. Germline V gene data show CDR1 as MNHEY and CDR2 as SMNVEV (reference sequence). The germline V and J ends were trimmed by 4 bases and 3 bases, with 16 bases remaining between them. CDR3 sequence: CASSSRDSIIYNEQFF. CDR3 DNA sequence: TGTGCCAGCAGTTCGCGGGACTCAATCATCTACAATGAGCAGTTCTTC.

The chain has TRBV28 and TRBJ1-2; D unclear. CDR3 length equals 11 residues. Germline CDR1 reads MDHEN; CDR2 reads SYDVKM. Trimming pared 4 bases from V and 13 bases from J, leaving 13 bases between. CDR3 nucleotide sequence: TGTGCCAGCAGTTCAGACGGCCTACCCACCTTC. Amino acid sequence: CASSSDGLPTF.

The chain recombines TRBV5-1 with TRBJ1-1; possibly TRBD1 for D (5 bases). CDR1 is SGHRS, CDR2 YFSETQ, per germline. The V and J ends lost 4 bases and 0 bases respectively, with 16 bases between them. This CDR3 has 16 amino acids. CDR3 DNA sequence: TGCGCCAGCAGCCTATCCAGCAGGGCTTTGAACACTGAAGCTTTCTTT. Translating gives CASSLSSRALNTEAFF.

This clone occurred once. The V and J genes are TRBV9 and TRBJ2-5; 13 nucleotides align to TRBD2. Trimming at V came to 0 bases and at J to 5 bases, leaving 4 bases not matched to a gene. This CDR3 has 16 amino acids. Germline CDR1 is SGDLS and CDR2 is YYNGEE. The CDR3 is CASSVVTSGGRETQYF. The CDR3 coding sequence is TGTGCCAGCAGCGTAGTGACTAGCGGGGGGCGGGAGACCCAGTACTTC. The variable domain in full, with the rest retrieved from reference TRBV9 and TRBJ2-5, is DSGVTQTPKHLITATGQRVTLRCSPRSGDLSVYWYQQSLDQGLQFLIQYYNGEERAKGNILERFSAQQFPDLHSELNLSSLELGDSALYFCASSVVTSGGRETQYFGPGTRLLVL.

V usage is TRBV7-2 and J usage is TRBJ2-3; possible D gene TRBD2, 6 bases. With 3 bases removed from V and 8 bases from J, the gap between germline ends came to 12 bases. The CDR3 is 13 amino acids. Germline V gene sequence: CDR1 SGHTA, CDR2 FQGNSA. The CDR3 nucleotides are TGTGCCAGCAGCTTGGAGGGTGTGCGTACGCAGTATTTT. Translation: CASSLEGVRTQYF. The variable domain in full, with the rest retrieved from reference TRBV7-2 and TRBJ2-3, is GAGVSQSPSNKVTEKGKDVELRCDPISGHTALYWYRQSLGQGLEFLIYFQGNSAPDKSGLPSDRFSAERTGGSVSTLTIQRTQQEDSAVYLCASSLEGVRTQYFGPGTRLTVL.

This chain uses TRBV7-2 with TRBJ2-2, with a tentative D call TRBD2 (6 bases). Between the trimmed V and J ends, which lost 4 bases and 4 bases, there was a span of 16 bases. Germline V CDR1 and CDR2: SGHTA, FQGNSA. This CDR3 spans 16 amino acids. CDR3 DNA: TGTGCCAGCAGCTACATTATGATCGGGGGCACCGGGGAGCTGTTTTTT. Translated, it gives CASSYIMIGGTGELFF.

The J gene is TRBJ1-2, the V gene TRBV6-2 or TRBV6-3; the D gene is possibly TRBD1 (6 bases). This CDR3 comprises 20 residues. Trimming pared 2 bases from V and 7 bases from J, leaving 32 bases between. The germline V gene encodes CDR1 MNHEY and CDR2 SVGEGT. CDR3 DNA: TGTGCCAGCAGTTACGCGATGAAAGGGGTAGGCGCACAGGGCGGCGGTGGCTACACCTTC. It translates to CASSYAMKGVGAQGGGGYTF.

This chain uses TRBV4-1 with TRBJ1-5; D is perhaps TRBD1 (5 bases). The CDR3 totals 17 residues. V was shortened by 0 bases and J by 3 bases, with 15 bases between the two germline ends. Germline values: CDR1 MGHRA, CDR2 YSYEKL. The CDR3 sequence: CASSQDRSVGVNQPQHF. The DNA for the CDR3 is TGCGCCAGCAGCCAAGATCGGTCGGTAGGGGTCAATCAGCCCCAGCATTTT.

The chain uses TRBV11-2 and TRBJ1-2; D unresolved. The germline gives CDR1 SGHAT, CDR2 FQNNGV. The CDR3 sequence is 14 residues long. V lost 0 bases, J lost 4 bases, and 9 bases lay in between. The DNA of the CDR3 is TGTGCCAGCAGCTTAGATCTAATGGGCTATGGCTACACCTTC. Protein: CASSLDLMGYGYTF.

Points on this clone: Other DNA sequences in this sample translate to the same CDR3. The chain combines TRBV5-1 with TRBJ2-2; D unresolved. In germline, CDR1 is SGHRS, CDR2 YFSETQ. V dropped 4 bases and J dropped 0 bases, with 4 bases sitting between them. The CDR3 loop spans 13 amino acids. DNA of the CDR3: TGCGCCAGCAGCAGTACGAACACCGGGGAGCTGTTTTTT. Translation gives CASSSTNTGELFF. The whole variable domain, filled in from reference TRBV5-1 and TRBJ2-2, reads KAGVTQTPRYLIKTRGQQVTLSCSPISGHRSVSWYQQTPGQGLQFLFEYFSETQRNKGNFPGRFSGRQFSNSRSEMNVSTLELGDSALYLCASSSTNTGELFFGEGSRLTVL.

This chain links TRBV4-3 with TRBJ2-5, with D possibly matching TRBD2 (6 bases). The CDR3 extends over 15 amino acids. The germline V gene encodes CDR1 LGHNA and CDR2 YSLEER. Trimming left V 1 base short and J 4 bases short, with 13 bases between. CDR3 sequence: CASSQVTSSGETQYF. For the CDR3, the DNA is TGCGCCAGCAGCCAAGTAACAAGTAGCGGAGAGACCCAGTACTTC.

The rearrangement uses TRBV20-1 and TRBJ2-3; no definite D call. V lost 3 bases and J lost 2, with 12 bases in between. This CDR3 has 14 amino acids. Germline lookup yields CDR1 DFQATT and CDR2 SNEGSKA (reference sequence). The CDR3 coding sequence is TGCAGTGCTAGTAGACCTCAGAACACAGATACGCAGTATTTT. This gives the protein CSASRPQNTDTQYF.

V is TRBV12-5 and J is TRBJ2-7; a possible D gene is TRBD1 (5 bases). The length of the CDR3 is 15 residues. V lost 0 bases and J lost 3, with 12 bases in between. CDR1 and CDR2 (germline): LGHNT, FRNRAP. CDR3 sequence (DNA): TGTGCTAGTGGTTTGGTACTGGGCACAGGCTACGAGCAGTACTTC. Translating it yields CASGLVLGTGYEQYF.

The chain uses TRBV2 and TRBJ1-2, with a tentative D call TRBD1 (5 bases). Deletions cut 4 bases from V and 2 bases from J, with 11 bases between. There are 14 residues in the CDR3. CDR1 is SNHLY and CDR2 is FYNNEI in the germline V gene. CDR3 DNA: TGTGCCAGCAGTGCGGGGGGGTGGAACTATGGCTACACCTTC. Protein product: CASSAGGWNYGYTF.

The rearrangement joins TRBV5-4 to TRBJ2-1, with 7 bases identical to TRBD2. The CDR3 is made up of 15 amino acids. Germline V gene sequence: CDR1 SGHNT, CDR2 YYREEE (reference sequence). The V gene end was trimmed by 4 bases and the J gene end by 2 bases; junction bases not matched to a gene: 6. CDR3 residues: CASSNGGFTYNEQFF. The CDR3 DNA is TGTGCCAGCAGCAACGGGGGGTTCACCTACAATGAGCAGTTCTTC. Full variable domain (missing parts from reference TRBV5-4 and TRBJ2-1): ETGVTQSPTHLIKTRGQQVTLRCSSQSGHNTVSWYQQALGQGPQFIFQYYREEENGRGNFPPRFSGLQFPNYSSELNVNALELDDSALYLCASSNGGFTYNEQFFGPGTRLTVL.

The chain links TRBV5-1 to TRBJ2-3; 7 nucleotides match TRBD2. V lost 2 bases to trimming and J lost 4 bases; unmatched junction nucleotides: 4. The germline gives CDR1 SGHRS, CDR2 YFSETQ. The CDR3 runs 14 residues. The CDR3 reads CASSLRAGADTQYF. The CDR3 region has the DNA TGCGCCAGCAGCTTACGGGCGGGGGCAGATACGCAGTATTTT. Full variable domain (missing parts from reference TRBV5-1 and TRBJ2-3): KAGVTQTPRYLIKTRGQQVTLSCSPISGHRSVSWYQQTPGQGLQFLFEYFSETQRNKGNFPGRFSGRQFSNSRSEMNVSTLELGDSALYLCASSLRAGADTQYFGPGTRLTVL.

The genes are TRBV18 and TRBJ1-2; 7 nucleotides line up with TRBD1. The CDR3 consists of 13 residues. Trimming at V came to 2 bases and at J to 5 bases, leaving 2 bases not matched to a gene. CDR1 KGHSH and CDR2 LQKENI come from the germline V gene. The DNA for the CDR3 is TGTGCCAGCTCACCAGAGGGGGCTTATGGCTACACCTTC. Its protein product is CASSPEGAYGYTF.